This T cell receptor (beta chain) appears in the sequencing data of a study of beta chain features in type 1 diabetes. Isolated RNA was reverse transcribed in full, so expressed TCRB transcripts were sequenced. Assay: immunoSEQ multiplex PCR; the TCRdb copy retains only in-frame clones and omits some. The profile covers hundreds of thousands of clones, with 15% to 20% appearing a single time and about 0.02% taken by the ten largest. Study-level results: Whatever favoring of shorter templates PCR might show would apply equally to patients and controls.

V trimming: 0 bases; J trimming: 9 bases; junction bases outside the gene matches: 10. CDR1 and CDR2 from the germline V gene are LGHNA and YNFKEQ. The CDR3 covers 16 residues. A note on this clone: The target antigen is unknown.

The sequenced sample was naive CD4+ T cells from blood. The genes are TRBV4-2 and TRBJ2-1, with 8 bases fitting TRBD2. This sequence originates from a woman under 30 in good health. As DNA, the CDR3 is TGTGCCAGCAGCCAAGATGACGGGAGGGCCTTGAGTGAGCAGTTCTTC. It specifies CASSQDDGRALSEQFF.